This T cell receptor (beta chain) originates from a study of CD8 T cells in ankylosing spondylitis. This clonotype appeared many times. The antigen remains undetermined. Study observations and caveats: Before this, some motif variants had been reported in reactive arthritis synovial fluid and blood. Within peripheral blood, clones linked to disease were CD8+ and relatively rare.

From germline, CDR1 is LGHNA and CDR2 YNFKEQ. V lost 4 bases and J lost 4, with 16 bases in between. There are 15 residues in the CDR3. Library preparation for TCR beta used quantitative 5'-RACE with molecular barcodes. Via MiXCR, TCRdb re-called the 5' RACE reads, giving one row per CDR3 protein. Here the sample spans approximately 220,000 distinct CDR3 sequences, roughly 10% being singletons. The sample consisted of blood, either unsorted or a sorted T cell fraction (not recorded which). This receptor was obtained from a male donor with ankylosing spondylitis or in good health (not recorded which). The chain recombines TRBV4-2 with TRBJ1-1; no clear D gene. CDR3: CASSLRHGEGTEAFF. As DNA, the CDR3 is TGTGCCAGCAGCCTCCGGCATGGGGAGGGCACTGAAGCTTTCTTT.